This is a list of T cell receptor beta chains from one sample in a study of T-cell memory formation after mild COVID-19. TCRdb called the 5' RACE reads again in MiXCR, with one record for every CDR3 protein. Counted here are 400,000 or so distinct CDR3 sequences, 20% to 25% occurring once; the ten biggest clones make up under 15%. The material sequenced was PBMCs or a T cell subset sorted from them (not recorded which). The receptors stem from an adult woman who had mild COVID-19 (a few samples of this study predate the infection). Cell type and time point are not known. The CDR3 runs from the conserved cysteine through the conserved F or W. The D gene is left open where the match is weak. Expanded clones get a size class; other rows say once, few or many, or leave the size out.

size	V	J	D	CDR3	DNA
-	TRBV12-3/TRBV12-4	TRBJ2-7	TRBD1	CASSGTGGYYEQYF	TGTGCCAGCAGTGGGACAGGGGGCTACTACGAGCAGTACTTC
few	TRBV4-2	TRBJ2-7	-	CASSQDDRRSYEQYF	TGTGCCAGCAGCCAAGATGACAGGCGCTCCTACGAGCAGTACTTC
few	TRBV5-1	TRBJ2-6	TRBD2	CASSLGAGSSANVLTF	TGCGCCAGCAGCTTGGGAGCGGGATCATCGGCCAACGTCCTGACTTTC
many	TRBV20-1	TRBJ2-1	-	CSARDGAKGLSNEQFF	TGCAGTGCTAGAGACGGGGCGAAAGGGCTATCCAATGAGCAGTTCTTC
-	TRBV7-9	TRBJ2-7	TRBD2	CASTLGEGPYEQYF	TGTGCCAGCACCCTGGGGGAGGGCCCTTACGAGCAGTACTTC
many	TRBV4-3	TRBJ1-1	-	CASSQDLRTVAFF	TGCGCCAGCAGCCAAGATCTAAGGACAGTAGCTTTCTTT
many	TRBV9	TRBJ2-2	-	CASSENTGELFF	TGTGCCAGCAGCGAGAACACCGGGGAGCTGTTTTTT
few	TRBV7-9	TRBJ2-3	-	CASSQTRERRDTQYF	TGTGCCAGCAGCCAAACCAGGGAGAGGAGGGATACGCAGTATTTT
-	TRBV12-3/TRBV12-4	TRBJ1-2	TRBD1	CASSQGVPGTYGYTF	TGTGCCAGCAGTCAGGGGGTCCCCGGGACATATGGCTACACCTTC
few	TRBV5-1	TRBJ1-2	-	CASSLGRRTQANYGYTF	TGCGCCAGCAGCTTGGGAAGACGGACGCAGGCCAACTATGGCTACACCTTC
-	TRBV24-1	TRBJ1-4	-	CATSDPHREKSEKLFF	TGTGCCACCAGTGATCCCCACAGGGAGAAGAGTGAAAAACTGTTTTTT
-	TRBV2	TRBJ2-5	-	CASSGDIQETQYF	TGTGCCAGCAGTGGGGACATACAAGAGACCCAGTACTTC
few	TRBV3-1	TRBJ2-6	TRBD1	CASRGRRGQPSGANVLTF	TGTGCCAGCAGGGGACGTAGGGGACAGCCCTCTGGGGCCAACGTCCTGACTTTC
few	TRBV6-5	TRBJ1-6	-	CASSWGVSYNSPLHF	TGTGCCAGCAGTTGGGGGGTATCCTATAATTCACCCCTCCACTTT
few	TRBV28	TRBJ2-1	-	CASSYQGQGYNEQFF	TGTGCCAGCAGTTACCAGGGTCAGGGGTACAATGAGCAGTTCTTC
many	TRBV29-1	TRBJ2-1	-	CSVERDEQFF	TGCAGCGTTGAGAGGGATGAGCAGTTCTTC
-	TRBV9	TRBJ1-3	-	CASSFATGQMGNTIYF	TGTGCCAGCAGCTTTGCTACTGGGCAGATGGGAAACACCATATATTTT
-	TRBV27	TRBJ1-1	TRBD1	CASSPWTGERAFF	TGTGCCAGCAGTCCCTGGACAGGGGAAAGAGCTTTCTTT
-	TRBV18	TRBJ2-7	-	CASSPKWGESHEQYF	TGTGCCAGCTCACCAAAATGGGGGGAGTCCCACGAGCAGTACTTC
many	TRBV5-1	TRBJ2-1	TRBD1	CASSPGTGGRGTNNEQFF	TGCGCCAGCAGCCCGGGGACAGGGGGCCGCGGGACCAACAATGAGCAGTTCTTC
-	TRBV6-1	TRBJ2-1	-	CASRRSSADEQFF	TGTGCCAGCAGAAGATCCAGTGCAGATGAGCAGTTCTTC
few	TRBV18	TRBJ1-1	-	CASSPIGGASGTEAFF	TGTGCCAGCTCACCCATCGGTGGGGCTTCGGGCACTGAAGCTTTCTTT
few	TRBV20-1	TRBJ2-3	-	CSARPLTSTDTQYF	TGCAGTGCCCGACCGCTAACGAGCACAGATACGCAGTATTTT
few	TRBV7-2	TRBJ1-5	TRBD1	CASSLGGQGTYSNQPQHF	TGTGCCAGCAGCTTAGGCGGACAGGGCACGTATAGCAATCAGCCCCAGCATTTT
few	TRBV18	TRBJ1-2	TRBD1	CASSPQKQGNYGYTF	TGTGCCAGCTCACCGCAAAAACAGGGGAACTATGGCTACACCTTC
few	TRBV3-1	TRBJ2-5	-	CASTKRSPETQYF	TGTGCCAGCACGAAAAGGTCTCCAGAGACCCAGTACTTC
-	TRBV4-3	TRBJ2-1	TRBD2	CASSQGITSGSYNEQFF	TGCGCCAGCAGCCAAGGTATTACTAGCGGGAGTTACAATGAGCAGTTCTTC
few	TRBV15	TRBJ2-1	TRBD2	CATSRELAGYNEQFF	TGTGCCACCAGCAGAGAACTAGCGGGCTACAATGAGCAGTTCTTC
few	TRBV5-1	TRBJ2-1	TRBD2	CASSSIAGVYNEQFF	TGCGCCAGCAGCTCCATAGCGGGAGTCTACAATGAGCAGTTCTTC
few	TRBV7-3	TRBJ2-5	-	CASSLGRAAQETQYF	TGTGCCAGCAGCTTAGGGCGTGCGGCCCAAGAGACCCAGTACTTC
few	TRBV12-3/TRBV12-4	TRBJ2-1	-	CASKGGVLARDEQFF	TGTGCCAGCAAGGGGGGGGTCCTAGCTAGGGATGAGCAGTTCTTC
-	TRBV27	TRBJ1-1	-	CATSLQGTGTEAFF	TGTGCCACTTCGCTACAGGGTACTGGCACTGAAGCTTTCTTT
-	TRBV19	TRBJ2-3	TRBD1	CASSIAGGWADTQYF	TGTGCCAGTAGTATCGCAGGGGGCTGGGCAGATACGCAGTATTTT
many	TRBV4-1	TRBJ2-3	TRBD2	CASSHYGLGTDTQYF	TGCGCCAGCAGCCACTACGGACTAGGCACAGATACGCAGTATTTT
-	TRBV20-1	TRBJ2-6	-	CSARDLKSAAGANVLTF	TGCAGTGCTAGAGATCTCAAAAGTGCTGCTGGGGCCAACGTCCTGACTTTC
-	TRBV18	TRBJ1-5	TRBD1	CASSRGTVNQPQHF	TGTGCCAGCTCACGGGGGACAGTCAATCAGCCCCAGCATTTT
-	TRBV2	TRBJ2-1	TRBD1	CASSRGQGGYDEQFF	TGTGCCAGCAGTCGGGGACAGGGAGGGTACGATGAGCAGTTCTTC
-	TRBV6-1	TRBJ1-2	-	CASSQGAVANYGYTF	TGTGCCAGCAGCCAGGGAGCGGTAGCTAACTATGGCTACACCTTC
few	TRBV24-1	TRBJ1-2	-	CATSEWGDYGYTF	TGTGCCACCAGTGAGTGGGGAGACTATGGCTACACCTTC
-	TRBV7-9	TRBJ2-7	-	CASSFPNYEQYF	TGTGCCAGCAGCTTCCCAAACTACGAGCAGTACTTC
-	TRBV7-9	TRBJ2-7	-	CASSSEGTPHEQYF	TGTGCCAGCAGCTCCGAGGGGACTCCCCACGAGCAGTACTTC
-	TRBV7-8	TRBJ2-2	-	CASSLIAGSNTGELFF	TGTGCCAGCAGCTTAATAGCAGGATCGAACACCGGGGAGCTGTTTTTT
-	TRBV4-1	TRBJ2-5	TRBD2	CASSHPPGLAVETQYF	TGCGCCAGCAGCCACCCACCGGGACTAGCCGTGGAGACCCAGTACTTC
-	TRBV6-1	TRBJ1-2	-	CASSDWYGYTF	TGTGCCAGCAGTGATTGGTATGGCTACACCTTC
few	TRBV7-2	TRBJ2-5	TRBD1	CASSTQDRYQETQYF	TGTGCCAGCAGCACCCAGGACAGGTACCAAGAGACCCAGTACTTC
few	TRBV29-1	TRBJ2-6	-	CSVMQGAGANVLTF	TGCAGCGTTATGCAGGGCGCTGGGGCCAACGTCCTGACTTTC
-	TRBV2	TRBJ1-5	TRBD1	CASSEGQGYRSNQPQHF	TGTGCCAGCAGTGAGGGACAGGGGTATAGGAGCAATCAGCCCCAGCATTTT
many	TRBV4-2	TRBJ2-3	-	CASSLGVGATDTQYF	TGTGCCAGCAGCCTCGGAGTGGGGGCCACAGATACGCAGTATTTT
few	TRBV18	TRBJ2-1	TRBD1	CASSPPGTGIYNEQFF	TGTGCCAGCTCACCACCCGGGACAGGTATCTACAATGAGCAGTTCTTC
many	TRBV20-1	TRBJ2-7	TRBD2	CSARDGREGNEQYF	TGCAGTGCTAGAGATGGTCGGGAGGGCAACGAGCAGTACTTC
few	TRBV7-9	TRBJ2-3	-	CASSPRVGDLTDTQYF	TGTGCCAGCAGTCCCAGGGTAGGGGACCTCACAGATACGCAGTATTTT
-	TRBV2	TRBJ2-7	-	CASKHRYLGSYEQYF	TGTGCCAGCAAGCACAGGTATCTAGGGTCCTACGAGCAGTACTTC
few	TRBV6-1	TRBJ1-5	-	CASGAQGLGNQPQHF	TGTGCCAGCGGAGCTCAGGGGTTGGGCAATCAGCCCCAGCATTTT
-	TRBV3-1	TRBJ2-7	-	CASSQEMKQYF	TGTGCCAGCAGCCAAGAAATGAAACAGTACTTC
-	TRBV12-3/TRBV12-4	TRBJ1-2	TRBD1	CASSSDRDKTF	TGTGCCAGCAGTTCGGACAGGGATAAAACCTTC
-	TRBV30	TRBJ2-7	-	CAWSLNTDYEQYF	TGTGCCTGGAGTTTGAACACCGACTACGAGCAGTACTTC
many	TRBV20-1	TRBJ2-3	-	CSAGGSDTQYF	TGCAGTGCAGGGGGTTCCGATACGCAGTATTTT
-	TRBV5-1	TRBJ1-1	TRBD1	CASSPSRDSEAFF	TGCGCCAGCAGCCCTAGTAGGGACAGTGAAGCTTTCTTT
-	TRBV9	TRBJ2-7	TRBD2	CASSVGGGRTDEQYF	TGTGCCAGCAGCGTAGGGGGCGGGAGAACAGACGAGCAGTACTTC
-	TRBV27	TRBJ2-7	-	CASSLGGQHYEQYF	TGTGCCAGCAGTTTAGGGGGCCAACACTACGAGCAGTACTTC